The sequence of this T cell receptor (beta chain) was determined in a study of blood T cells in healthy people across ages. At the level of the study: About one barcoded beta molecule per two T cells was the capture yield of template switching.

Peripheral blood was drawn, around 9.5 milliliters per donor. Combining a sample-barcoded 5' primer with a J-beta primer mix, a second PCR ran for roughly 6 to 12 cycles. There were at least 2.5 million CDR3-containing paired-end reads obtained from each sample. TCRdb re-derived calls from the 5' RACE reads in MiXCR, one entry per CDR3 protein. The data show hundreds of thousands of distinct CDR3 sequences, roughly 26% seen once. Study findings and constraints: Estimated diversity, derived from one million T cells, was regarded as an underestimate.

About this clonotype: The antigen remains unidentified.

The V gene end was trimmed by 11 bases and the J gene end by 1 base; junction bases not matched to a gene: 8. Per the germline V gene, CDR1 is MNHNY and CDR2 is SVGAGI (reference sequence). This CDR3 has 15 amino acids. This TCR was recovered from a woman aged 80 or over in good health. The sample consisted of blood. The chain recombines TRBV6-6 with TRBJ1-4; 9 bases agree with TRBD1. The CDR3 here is CAGGGTGLTNEKLFF. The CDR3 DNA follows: TGTGCCGGGGGGGGGACAGGGCTAACTAATGAAAAACTGTTTTTT.